This T cell receptor beta chain was sequenced for a study of shared clonotypes between healthy human individuals. Nashville, Tennessee was home to all donors, who were Caucasian adults. With respect to this clone: Its antigen is as yet unknown.

Tens of thousands of T cell genomes, or approximately 300 ng DNA, went into unsorted PBMC replicate PCRs. Data came from immunoSEQ multiplex PCR; TCRdb stores just in-frame clones and leaves some out. The sample carries some 500,000 clones, 77% recorded once. This CDR3 has 19 residues. Germline CDR1 MDHEN, CDR2 SYDVKM. With V trimmed by 2 bases and J by 1 base, 16 bases remained unmatched. General study findings and limits: The represented genetic and exposure-history diversity was limited by the small number of donors.

V is TRBV28 and J is TRBJ2-7; 8 bases agree with TRBD1. The sequencing sample was made of PBMCs. The sequence was collected from a woman aged 40 to 50 in good health. Some clones in this sample may be carry-over from other donors' samples. The CDR3 nucleotides are TGTGCCAGCAGTTTAGGGGGGACAGGAGCCCGAACCTTTTCCTACGAGCAGTACTTC. Translated: CASSLGGTGARTFSYEQYF.